The entry that follows covers one TCR beta chain sequence. This sample stems from a study of shared clonotypes between healthy human individuals. All the donors were Caucasian adults who lived in Nashville, Tennessee. CD45RA+ naive and CD45RA-negative memory subsets were separated from CD4+ cells. The CDR3 loop spans 16 amino acids. J lost 3 bases, V lost 1 base, and 7 bases had no gene match. Germline V gene data show CDR1 as SNHLY and CDR2 as FYNNEI. Some clones are missing from TCRdb's copy, which holds only in-frame ones; the method was immunoSEQ multiplex PCR. The sample has about 1.5 million clones, approximately 98% seen once.

The sample was naive CD4+ T cells sorted from blood. Subset: CD45RA+ positively selected. This receptor was identified in a man aged 25-45 years in good health. The chain joins TRBV2 to TRBJ2-7; 9 nucleotides align to TRBD2. CDR3 loop: CASSEEELAGFYEQYF. The CDR3 DNA reads TGTGCCAGCAGTGAAGAGGAGCTAGCGGGGTTCTACGAGCAGTACTTC.